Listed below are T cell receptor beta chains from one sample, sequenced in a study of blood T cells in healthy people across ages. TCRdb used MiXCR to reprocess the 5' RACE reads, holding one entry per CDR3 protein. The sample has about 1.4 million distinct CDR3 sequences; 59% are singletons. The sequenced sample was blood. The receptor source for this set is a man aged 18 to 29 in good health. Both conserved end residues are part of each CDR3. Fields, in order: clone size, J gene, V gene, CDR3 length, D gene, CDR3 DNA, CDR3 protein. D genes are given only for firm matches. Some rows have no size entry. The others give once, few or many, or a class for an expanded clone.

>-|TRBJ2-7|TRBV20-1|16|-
TGCAGTGCTAGAGATCTGTGGGAGAGAGGCTCCTACGAGCAGTACTTC
CSARDLWERGSYEQYF
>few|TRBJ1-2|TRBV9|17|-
TGTGCCAGCAGCGTGGATCCCCCCACAGGGAACCTCTTTGGCTACACCTTC
CASSVDPPTGNLFGYTF
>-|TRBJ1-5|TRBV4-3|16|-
TGCGCCAGCAGCCAAGCCTGGGGGGAGAGCAATCAGCCCCAGCATTTT
CASSQAWGESNQPQHF
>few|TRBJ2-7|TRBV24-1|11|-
TGTGCCACCAGTGATTCTCTCGAGCAGTACTTC
CATSDSLEQYF
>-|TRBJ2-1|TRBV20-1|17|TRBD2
TGCAGTGCTGAGCCACCGGGACTAGCGGCGGGTAGGAATGAGCAGTTCTTC
CSAEPPGLAAGRNEQFF
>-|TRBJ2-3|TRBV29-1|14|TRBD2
TGCAGCGTTGAGGCTAGCGGGTTCCCAGATACGCAGTATTTT
CSVEASGFPDTQYF
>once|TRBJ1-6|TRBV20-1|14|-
TGCAGTGCCCCAGCGGGGGTACCTAATTCACCCCTCCACTTT
CSAPAGVPNSPLHF
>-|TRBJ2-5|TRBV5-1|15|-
TGCGCCAGCAGCTTGGATGTGGGATTCGTCAATGAGCAGTACTTC
CASSLDVGFVNEQYF
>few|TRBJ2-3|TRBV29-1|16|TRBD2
TGCAGCGTAGAAGGGGAGCGGGAGGGCACCCCAGATACGCAGTATTTT
CSVEGEREGTPDTQYF
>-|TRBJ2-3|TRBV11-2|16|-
TGTGCCAGCAGCTTAGGAGATAGCGGAAGCACAGATACGCAGTATTTT
CASSLGDSGSTDTQYF
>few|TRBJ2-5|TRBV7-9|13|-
TGTGCCAGCTTGAGGAGCGGAAAAGAGACCCAGTACTTC
CASLRSGKETQYF
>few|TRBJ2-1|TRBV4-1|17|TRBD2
TGCGCCAGCAGCCAAGACCCAACTAGCGGGAGTATCGATGAGCAGTTCTTC
CASSQDPTSGSIDEQFF
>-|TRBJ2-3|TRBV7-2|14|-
TGTGCCAGCGGCTCCCCGACCCCCGGGGGTACGCAGTATTTT
CASGSPTPGGTQYF
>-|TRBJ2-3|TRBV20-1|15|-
TGCAGTGCTATTCTGGGTTCCATCACCACAGATACGCAGTATTTT
CSAILGSITTDTQYF
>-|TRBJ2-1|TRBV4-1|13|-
TGCGCCAGCAGCCACCTAAGTCACAATGAGCAGTTCTTC
CASSHLSHNEQFF
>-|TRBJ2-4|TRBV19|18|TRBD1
TGTGCCAGTAGTCTTTTCCGACAGGGGGCGCGAGTCAAAAACATTCAGTACTTC
CASSLFRQGARVKNIQYF
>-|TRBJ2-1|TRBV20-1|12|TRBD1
TGCAGTGCTAGAGACGACAGGGGAGGCGAGTTCTTC
CSARDDRGGEFF
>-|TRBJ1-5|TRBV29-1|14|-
TGCAGCGTCGCTCAGAGTTTAAGCAATCAGCCCCAGCATTTT
CSVAQSLSNQPQHF
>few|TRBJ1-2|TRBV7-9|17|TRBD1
TGTGCCAGCAGTAACCCTTTTCTGGACAGGGATGGCTATGGCTACACCTTC
CASSNPFLDRDGYGYTF
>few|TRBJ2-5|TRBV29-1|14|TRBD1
TGCAGCGTTGCCCCCGGGACAGGACAAGAGACCCAGTACTTC
CSVAPGTGQETQYF
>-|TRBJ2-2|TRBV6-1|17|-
TGTGCCAGCAGTCAATATCCGGGACTGAACCCCACCGGGGAGCTGTTTTTT
CASSQYPGLNPTGELFF
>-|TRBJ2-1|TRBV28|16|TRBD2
TGTGCCAGCAGTAGTCAGCGGGGGGGCCTCTACAATGAGCAGTTCTTC
CASSSQRGGLYNEQFF